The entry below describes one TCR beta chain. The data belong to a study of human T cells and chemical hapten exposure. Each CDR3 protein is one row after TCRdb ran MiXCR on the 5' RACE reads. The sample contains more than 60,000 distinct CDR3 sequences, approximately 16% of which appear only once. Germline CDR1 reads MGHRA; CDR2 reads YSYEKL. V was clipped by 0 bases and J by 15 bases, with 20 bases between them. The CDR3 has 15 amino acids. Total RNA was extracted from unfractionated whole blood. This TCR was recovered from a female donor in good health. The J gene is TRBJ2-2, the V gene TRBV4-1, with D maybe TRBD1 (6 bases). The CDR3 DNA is TGCGCCAGCAGCCAAGATCTCTACCCCTCCAAGGGGGTGTTTTTT. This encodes CASSQDLYPSKGVFF.